This TCR beta chain was found in a study of breast tumors, draining lymph nodes, adjacent tissues. Samples came from axillary lymph nodes draining the breast cancer. MiXCR, run by TCRdb on the multiplex PCR reads, gives a single entry per CDR3 protein. In the table there are roughly 80,000 distinct CDR3 sequences, about 21% of which are singletons. The V gene lost 5 bases and the J gene lost 7 bases, with 12 bases spanning the gap. There are 12 residues in the CDR3. CDR1 and CDR2 from the germline V gene are MNHEY and SMNVEV (reference sequence). This clonotype has ten or more counts. The sequenced sample was axillary lymph node tissue. This sequence was found in a female donor with breast cancer. Some clones in this sample may be carry-over from other donors' samples. V usage is TRBV27 and J usage is TRBJ2-7; D uncertain. This chain's CDR3 is CASSPLVGEQYF. CDR3 coding DNA: TGTGCCAGCAGTCCCCTCGTAGGGGAGCAGTACTTC.